This T cell receptor beta chain stems from a study of T cell responses to AZD1222 COVID-19 vaccine. The protocol was immunoSEQ multiplex PCR, while the TCRdb copy is restricted to in-frame clones and leaves out a portion. The sample carries roughly 150,000 clones, approximately 90% recorded once. CDR3 size: 15 residues. Germline CDR1 and CDR2: KGHDR and SFDVKD. The junction had 10 bases not matched to a gene; V was cut back by 6 bases and J by 5 bases. This material consisted of peripheral blood, taken on day 0 of AZD1222 vaccination. The V and J genes are TRBV24-1 and TRBJ1-2; 8 bases line up with TRBD1. The clonotype was recovered from an adult in good health. CDR3 residues: CATSLGGQDSYGYTF. CDR3 DNA sequence: TGTGCCACCAGTCTTGGGGGACAGGACTCTTATGGCTACACCTTC.